This entry lists 2 T cell receptor beta chains sequenced from one sample in a study of beta chain features in type 1 diabetes. Overall study findings and caveats: For Type 1 diabetes patients, all four CD4+ subsets carried TCRB CDR3s that were moderately but significantly shorter.

The antigens of these receptors remain unknown. Expressed TCRB transcripts were sequenced because the entire RNA isolate underwent reverse transcription. Some clones are missing from TCRdb's copy, which holds only in-frame ones; the method was immunoSEQ multiplex PCR. Of approximately 730,000 clones listed, 10% to 15% are singletons. Material for sequencing was naive CD4+ T cells from blood. Receptors were obtained from a man between 18 and 35 years old with type 1 diabetes.

This clone was picked up a small number of times. The chain links TRBV5-1 to TRBJ2-1; tentatively, D is TRBD1 (7 bases). V gave up 4 bases and J gave up 4 bases, with 21 bases separating them. CDR3 size: 17 residues. CDR1 SGHRS and CDR2 YFSETQ come from the germline V gene. The CDR3 reads CASSPNPQGGAYNEQFF. Here the CDR3 DNA reads TGCGCCAGCAGCCCTAACCCCCAGGGGGGCGCGTACAATGAGCAGTTCTTC.

The chain combines TRBV28 with TRBJ1-2, with a weak D call TRBD1 (6 bases). In germline, CDR1 is MDHEN, CDR2 SYDVKM. The V end was cut by 6 bases, the J end by 8 bases, with 16 bases between. The CDR3 sequence is 13 residues long. CDR3 loop: CASRLMGAGGYTF. The CDR3 DNA is TGTGCCAGCAGGCTGATGGGGGCTGGGGGCTACACCTTC.